This record covers a single TCR beta chain. Original methodology: Using reference gene primer amplification, nucleated cell counts were estimated. Sequencing was performed with immunoSEQ multiplex PCR; in TCRdb, only in-frame clones are kept and a portion is missing. That table is the source of V, J and clone size, and D and trimming were worked out from the DNA. The sample records 60,000 to 65,000 clones, about 79% being singletons. This record comes from a study of blood T cell repertoires in COVID-19. Study as a whole: The origin of the acute and convalescent COVID-19 samples was the United States, Italy and Spain. T cells, B-cell-depleted T cells, or PBMCs provided the cDNA or gDNA that served as material.

CDR3 length: 11 residues. CDR1 and CDR2 (germline): DFQATT, SNEGSKA (reference sequence). V was clipped by 4 bases and J by 6 bases, with 6 bases between them. This chain joins TRBV20-1 and TRBJ1-4; D gene uncertain. Sequences were obtained from peripheral blood. The receptor was isolated from a woman in her fifties or sixties with acute or convalescent COVID-19. The CDR3 nucleotides are TGCAGTGCTATCGGTTATGAAAAACTGTTTTTT. Protein product: CSAIGYEKLFF.